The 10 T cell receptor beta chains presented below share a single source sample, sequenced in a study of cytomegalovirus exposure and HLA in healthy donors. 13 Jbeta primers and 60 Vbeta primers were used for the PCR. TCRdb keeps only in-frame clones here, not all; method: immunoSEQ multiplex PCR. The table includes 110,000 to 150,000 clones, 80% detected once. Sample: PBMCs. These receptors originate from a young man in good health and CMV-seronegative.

The CDR3 is CASRKWADYGYTF. The CDR3 bases are TGTGCCAGCAGGAAGTGGGCCGACTATGGCTACACCTTC. The V call is TRBV6-5, the J call TRBJ1-2; D gene uncertain. With 6 bases removed from V and 3 bases from J, the gap between germline ends came to 11 bases. The germline gives CDR1 MNHEY, CDR2 SVGAGI. This CDR3 comprises 13 residues.

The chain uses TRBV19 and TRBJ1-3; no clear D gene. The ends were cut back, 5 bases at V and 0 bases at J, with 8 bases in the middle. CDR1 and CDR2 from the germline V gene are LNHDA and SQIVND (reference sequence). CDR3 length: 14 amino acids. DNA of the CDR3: TGTGCCAGTAGTTCTTCCTACTCTGGAAACACCATATATTTT. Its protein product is CASSSSYSGNTIYF.

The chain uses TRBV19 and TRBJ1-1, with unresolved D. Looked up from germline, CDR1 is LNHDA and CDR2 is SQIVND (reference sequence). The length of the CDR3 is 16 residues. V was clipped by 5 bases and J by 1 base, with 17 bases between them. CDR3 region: CASSPWSGFRNTEAFF. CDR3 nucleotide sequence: TGTGCCAGTAGTCCGTGGAGTGGGTTTAGGAACACTGAAGCTTTCTTT.

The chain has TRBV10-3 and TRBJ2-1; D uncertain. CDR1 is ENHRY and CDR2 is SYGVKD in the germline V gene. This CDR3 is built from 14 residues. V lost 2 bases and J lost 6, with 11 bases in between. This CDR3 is CAISEEWASNEQFF. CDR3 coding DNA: TGTGCCATCAGTGAGGAATGGGCTTCCAATGAGCAGTTCTTC.

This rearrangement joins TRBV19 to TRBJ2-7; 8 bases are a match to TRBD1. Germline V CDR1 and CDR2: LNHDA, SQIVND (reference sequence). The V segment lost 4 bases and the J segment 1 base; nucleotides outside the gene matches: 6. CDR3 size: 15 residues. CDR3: CASSTPRDRSYEQYF. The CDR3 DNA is TGTGCCAGTAGTACCCCTAGGGACAGGTCCTACGAGCAGTACTTC.

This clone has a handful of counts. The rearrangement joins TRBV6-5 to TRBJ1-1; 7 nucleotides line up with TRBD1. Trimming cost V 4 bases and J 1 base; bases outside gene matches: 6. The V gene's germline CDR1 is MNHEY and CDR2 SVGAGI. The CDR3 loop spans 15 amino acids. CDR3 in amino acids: CASSSNYRGNTEAFF. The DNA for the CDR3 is TGTGCCAGCAGTTCCAACTACAGGGGGAACACTGAAGCTTTCTTT.

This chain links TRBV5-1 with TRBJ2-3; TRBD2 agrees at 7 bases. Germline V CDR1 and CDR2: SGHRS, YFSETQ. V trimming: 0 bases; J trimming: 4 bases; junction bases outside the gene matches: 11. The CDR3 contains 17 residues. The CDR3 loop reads CASSLARTGGGSDTQYF. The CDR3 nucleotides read TGCGCCAGCAGCTTGGCCCGGACGGGAGGAGGGTCAGATACGCAGTATTTT.

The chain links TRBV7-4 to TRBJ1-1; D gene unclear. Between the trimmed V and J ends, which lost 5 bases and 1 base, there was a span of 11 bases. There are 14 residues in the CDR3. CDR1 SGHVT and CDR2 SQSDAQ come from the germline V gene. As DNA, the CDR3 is TGTGCCAGCAGCCCCCCTGGAGGGAACACTGAAGCTTTCTTT. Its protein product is CASSPPGGNTEAFF. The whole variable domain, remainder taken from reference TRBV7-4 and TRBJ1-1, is GAGVSQSPRYKVAKRGRDVALRCDSISGHVTLYWYRQTLGQGSEVLTYSQSDAQRDKSGRPSGRFSAERPERSVSTLKIQRTEQGDSAVYLCASSPPGGNTEAFFGQGTRLTVV.

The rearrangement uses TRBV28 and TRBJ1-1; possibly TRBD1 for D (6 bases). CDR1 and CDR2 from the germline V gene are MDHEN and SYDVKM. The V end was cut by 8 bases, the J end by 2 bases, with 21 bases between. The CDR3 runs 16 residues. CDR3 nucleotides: TGTGCCAGCCCCCAGGCCTATGGACAGTCTAACACTGAAGCTTTCTTT. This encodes CASPQAYGQSNTEAFF.

The CDR3: CASNTIDRDTEAFF. As DNA, the CDR3 is TGTGCCAGTAATACTATCGACAGGGACACTGAAGCTTTCTTT. This chain uses TRBV19 with TRBJ1-1; 7 bases align to TRBD1. Unmatched junction bases numbered 8, after V lost 7 bases and J lost 3 bases. The CDR3 has 14 residues. Germline lookup yields CDR1 LNHDA and CDR2 SQIVND (reference sequence).